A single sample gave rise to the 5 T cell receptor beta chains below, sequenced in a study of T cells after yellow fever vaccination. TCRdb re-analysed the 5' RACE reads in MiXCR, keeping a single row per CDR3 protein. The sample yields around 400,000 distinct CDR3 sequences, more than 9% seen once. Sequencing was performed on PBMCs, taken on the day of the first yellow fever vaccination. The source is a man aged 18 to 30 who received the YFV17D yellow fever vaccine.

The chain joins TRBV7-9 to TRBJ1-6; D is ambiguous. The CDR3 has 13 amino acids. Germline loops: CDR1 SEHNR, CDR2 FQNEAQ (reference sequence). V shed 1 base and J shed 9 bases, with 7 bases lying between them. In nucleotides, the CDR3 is TGTGCCAGCAGCTTAGATTACACTTCACCCCTCCACTTT. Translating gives CASSLDYTSPLHF.

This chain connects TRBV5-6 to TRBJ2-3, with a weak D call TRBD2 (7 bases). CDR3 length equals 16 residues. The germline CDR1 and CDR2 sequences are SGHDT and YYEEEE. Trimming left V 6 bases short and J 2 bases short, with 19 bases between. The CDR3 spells CASKALPGGLTDTQYF. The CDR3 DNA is TGTGCCAGCAAAGCTTTGCCGGGGGGCCTCACAGATACGCAGTATTTT.

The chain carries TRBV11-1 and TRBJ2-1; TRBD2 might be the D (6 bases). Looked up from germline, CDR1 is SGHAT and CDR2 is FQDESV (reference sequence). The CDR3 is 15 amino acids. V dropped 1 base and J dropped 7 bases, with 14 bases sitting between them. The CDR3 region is CASSLEDGGWNEQFF. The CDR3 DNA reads TGTGCCAGCAGCTTAGAGGACGGGGGATGGAATGAGCAGTTCTTC.

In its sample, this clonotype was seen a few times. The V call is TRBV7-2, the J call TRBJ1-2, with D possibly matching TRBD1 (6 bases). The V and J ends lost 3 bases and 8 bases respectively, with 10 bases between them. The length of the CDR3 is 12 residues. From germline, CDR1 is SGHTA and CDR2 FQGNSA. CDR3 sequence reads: CASSFAGQGYTF. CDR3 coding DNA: TGTGCCAGCAGCTTTGCAGGACAGGGCTACACCTTC.

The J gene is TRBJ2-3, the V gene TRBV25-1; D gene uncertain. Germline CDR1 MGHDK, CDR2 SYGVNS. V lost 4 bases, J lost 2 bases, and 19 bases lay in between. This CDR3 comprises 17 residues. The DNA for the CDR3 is TGTGCCAGCAGTGGTCGCGACTTTCCCTACTCCACAGATACGCAGTATTTT. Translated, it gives CASSGRDFPYSTDTQYF.